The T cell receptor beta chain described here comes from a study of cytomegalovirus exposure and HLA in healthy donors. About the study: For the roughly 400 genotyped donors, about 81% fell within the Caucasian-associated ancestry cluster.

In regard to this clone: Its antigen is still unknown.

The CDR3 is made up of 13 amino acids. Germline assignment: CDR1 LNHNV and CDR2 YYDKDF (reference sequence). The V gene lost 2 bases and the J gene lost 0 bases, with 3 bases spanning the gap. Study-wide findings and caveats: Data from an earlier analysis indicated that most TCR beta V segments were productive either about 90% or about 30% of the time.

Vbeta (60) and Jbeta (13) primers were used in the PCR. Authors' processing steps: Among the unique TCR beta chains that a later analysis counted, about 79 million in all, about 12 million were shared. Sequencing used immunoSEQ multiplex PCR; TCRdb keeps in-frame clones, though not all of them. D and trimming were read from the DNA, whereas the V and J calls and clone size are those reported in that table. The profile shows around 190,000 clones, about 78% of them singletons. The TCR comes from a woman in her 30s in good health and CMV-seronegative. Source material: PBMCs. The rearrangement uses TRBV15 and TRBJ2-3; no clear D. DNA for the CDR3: TGTGCCACCAGCAGACCAAGCACAGATACGCAGTATTTT. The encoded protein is CATSRPSTDTQYF.